These T cell receptor beta chains were read from a single sample in a study of cytomegalovirus exposure and HLA in healthy donors. Using immunoSEQ multiplex PCR, the repertoire was profiled, and TCRdb retains in-frame clones only, with some absent. Of roughly 220,000 clones in the sample, roughly 80% are singletons; the top ten hold about 3.1%. Sequencing used PBMCs. These receptors were taken from a man aged 25 to 45 in good health and CMV-seronegative. Each CDR3 is given with its conserved first and last residue. D genes are given only for firm matches. Clone sizes are given selectively: once, few, many, or a class where the clone is expanded.

DNA: TGTGCCAGCAGCTTAGGAAGACAGGGCTCCTACGAGCAGTACTTC; CDR3: CASSLGRQGSYEQYF; J: TRBJ2-7; V: TRBV11-1; size: few; D: TRBD1
DNA: TGTGCCAGCAACTCCAACTACGAGCAGTACTTC; CDR3: CASNSNYEQYF; J: TRBJ2-7; V: TRBV21-1; size: .; D: .
DNA: TGTGCCAGCAGCGTAGAGGGGGGGGACCCCCAAGAGACCCAGTACTTC; CDR3: CASSVEGGDPQETQYF; J: TRBJ2-5; V: TRBV9; size: .; D: .
DNA: TGCAGCGTTGAAACCGGGGGGCAGGTTGGGGGCTACACCTTC; CDR3: CSVETGGQVGGYTF; J: TRBJ1-2; V: TRBV29-1; size: .; D: .
DNA: TGTGCCAGCAGTTACAGGGGATCGGGGGTGGCTTCACCCCTCCACTTT; CDR3: CASSYRGSGVASPLHF; J: TRBJ1-6; V: TRBV6-5; size: .; D: .
DNA: TGTGCCAGCAGTCCCCAGGGGGAAGGAGTCATCACTGAAGCTTTCTTT; CDR3: CASSPQGEGVITEAFF; J: TRBJ1-1; V: TRBV28; size: once; D: TRBD1
DNA: TGCAGCGGACTTACAGGGGAAAAACTGTTTTTT; CDR3: CSGLTGEKLFF; J: TRBJ1-4; V: TRBV29-1; size: few; D: .
DNA: TGTGCCAGCAGCCAACAGGGGATGCGCGAGCAGTACTTC; CDR3: CASSQQGMREQYF; J: TRBJ2-7; V: TRBV14; size: few; D: .
DNA: TGTGCCAGCAGCTATCAGGGGGACTATGGCTACACCTTC; CDR3: CASSYQGDYGYTF; J: TRBJ1-2; V: TRBV11-2; size: .; D: TRBD1
DNA: TGTGCCAGCAGCCCCAGGTGGGGCGCCGAGCAGTACTTC; CDR3: CASSPRWGAEQYF; J: TRBJ2-7; V: TRBV7-9; size: .; D: .
DNA: TGTGCCAGCTCACCTCGGCAGGGGTACCAAGAGACCCAGTACTTC; CDR3: CASSPRQGYQETQYF; J: TRBJ2-5; V: TRBV18; size: .; D: .
DNA: TGTGCCAGCAGTTACTCGCAAGCGGGGGCGGGCGAGCAGTACTTC; CDR3: CASSYSQAGAGEQYF; J: TRBJ2-7; V: TRBV6-5; size: .; D: TRBD2
DNA: TGCAGTGCGGGGCCCTATCATACGCAGTATTTT; CDR3: CSAGPYHTQYF; J: TRBJ2-3; V: TRBV20-1; size: .; D: .
DNA: TGTGCCAGCAGCGACACGCGAGACAGGGGAAGGTACGAGCAGTACTTC; CDR3: CASSDTRDRGRYEQYF; J: TRBJ2-7; V: TRBV7-9; size: .; D: TRBD1
DNA: TGTGCCAGCAGTGAATGGGGCTACAGGTCTAATTCACCCCTCCACTTT; CDR3: CASSEWGYRSNSPLHF; J: TRBJ1-6; V: TRBV6-1; size: .; D: .
DNA: TGTGCCAGCAGCTTAGGATCCCAGGGCCTAAATGGCTACACCTTC; CDR3: CASSLGSQGLNGYTF; J: TRBJ1-2; V: TRBV13; size: .; D: .
DNA: TGTGCCAGCAGTGAGGACAGGGTTTCATATGGCTACACCTTC; CDR3: CASSEDRVSYGYTF; J: TRBJ1-2; V: TRBV6-1; size: .; D: TRBD1
DNA: TGTGCCAGCAGTTCGTTGGGGGCGCGGGGCACAGATACGCAGTATTTT; CDR3: CASSSLGARGTDTQYF; J: TRBJ2-3; V: TRBV28; size: .; D: .
DNA: TGTGCCAGCAGCCAACCCCCCGCCGGGGACACCGGGGAGCTGTTTTTT; CDR3: CASSQPPAGDTGELFF; J: TRBJ2-2; V: TRBV4-2; size: .; D: .
DNA: TGTGCCAGCAGCGAGCAGACAGCGAACACTGAAGCTTTCTTT; CDR3: CASSEQTANTEAFF; J: TRBJ1-1; V: TRBV5-5; size: .; D: .
DNA: TGTGCCAGCAGCTTGGGCGGGGGGACAACTAATGAAAAACTGTTTTTT; CDR3: CASSLGGGTTNEKLFF; J: TRBJ1-4; V: TRBV5-8; size: .; D: .
DNA: TGTGCCAGCAGCCCCGGGGGGTACACTGAAGCTTTCTTT; CDR3: CASSPGGYTEAFF; J: TRBJ1-1; V: TRBV2; size: .; D: .
DNA: TGTGCCAGCAGCCGAGGGCCCCAGACCTACGAGCAGTACTTC; CDR3: CASSRGPQTYEQYF; J: TRBJ2-7; V: TRBV7-9; size: once; D: .
DNA: TGTGCCAGCACCCCGCACGCCGGCGGTGAAAAACTGTTTTTT; CDR3: CASTPHAGGEKLFF; J: TRBJ1-4; V: TRBV6-6; size: .; D: .
DNA: TGTGCCAGCAGTTTATCGACCCCAGGGCTCCATTCACCCCTCCACTTT; CDR3: CASSLSTPGLHSPLHF; J: TRBJ1-6; V: TRBV27; size: .; D: .
DNA: TGTGCCAGCAGTGGACAGTTCGCAACTAATGAAAAACTGTTTTTT; CDR3: CASSGQFATNEKLFF; J: TRBJ1-4; V: TRBV2; size: .; D: .
DNA: TGTGCCAGCAGGAGAACAGGGGGCGTTGAAAAACTGTTTTTT; CDR3: CASRRTGGVEKLFF; J: TRBJ1-4; V: TRBV2; size: few; D: TRBD1
DNA: TGTGCCAGCAGTTACGGGGGGGGTGCCACTGAAGCTTTCTTT; CDR3: CASSYGGGATEAFF; J: TRBJ1-1; V: TRBV6-6; size: .; D: .
DNA: TGTGCCAGCAGCTCCCACCGGGCGGGGCCTTCGTACGGCTACACCTTC; CDR3: CASSSHRAGPSYGYTF; J: TRBJ1-2; V: TRBV7-9; size: few; D: .
DNA: TGTGCCAGTAGTGTCCGGGACAGGGGGAACAATGAGCAGTTCTTC; CDR3: CASSVRDRGNNEQFF; J: TRBJ2-1; V: TRBV19; size: few; D: TRBD1
DNA: TGTGCCAGCAGTTTACGCAGGACAAACGGAGAAAACAATGAGCAGTTCTTC; CDR3: CASSLRRTNGENNEQFF; J: TRBJ2-1; V: TRBV27; size: .; D: .
DNA: TGTTCCAGCAGCTTAGGCGCGCGGGGGGGCCTCGACCAAGAGACCCAGTACTTC; CDR3: CSSSLGARGGLDQETQYF; J: TRBJ2-5; V: TRBV7-9; size: .; D: TRBD2
DNA: TGTGCCAGCAGCTTAGGACCGGGGAAAGTGAGTTACGAGCAGTACTTC; CDR3: CASSLGPGKVSYEQYF; J: TRBJ2-7; V: TRBV7-2; size: .; D: .
DNA: TGTGCCACCAAGAGCCGGGCGACAGGGAATCAGCCCCAGCATTTT; CDR3: CATKSRATGNQPQHF; J: TRBJ1-5; V: TRBV27; size: .; D: TRBD1
DNA: TGCAGCGTTGGGGGGGACAGGGCGTCTGGAAACACCATATATTTT; CDR3: CSVGGDRASGNTIYF; J: TRBJ1-3; V: TRBV29-1; size: .; D: TRBD1
DNA: TGTGCCAGCAGCTCGCCCAATACAGGGTACTATGGCTACACCTTC; CDR3: CASSSPNTGYYGYTF; J: TRBJ1-2; V: TRBV9; size: .; D: .
DNA: TGTGCCAGCAGCACCCGTTTGCGGGGGCGGATCGATGAAGCTTTCTTT; CDR3: CASSTRLRGRIDEAFF; J: TRBJ1-1; V: TRBV28; size: .; D: .
DNA: TGCGCCAGCAGTGAAGCTAGCGGGGGGTCCGAGCAGTACTTC; CDR3: CASSEASGGSEQYF; J: TRBJ2-7; V: TRBV10-2; size: .; D: TRBD2
DNA: TGTGCCAGCAGCCAAACCGAAGACAGGGGGCTCTATGGCTACACCTTC; CDR3: CASSQTEDRGLYGYTF; J: TRBJ1-2; V: TRBV4-2; size: .; D: TRBD1
DNA: TGTGCCAGCAGCTCGGGACAGAGCTCCTACAATGAGCAGTTCTTC; CDR3: CASSSGQSSYNEQFF; J: TRBJ2-1; V: TRBV7-9; size: .; D: TRBD1
DNA: TGTGCCAGCAGCTTGGTCCCCGCTGGAAACACCATATATTTT; CDR3: CASSLVPAGNTIYF; J: TRBJ1-3; V: TRBV5-5; size: .; D: .
DNA: TGTGCCAGCACCCAGGATCTGGGTTTACCCCTCCACTTT; CDR3: CASTQDLGLPLHF; J: TRBJ1-6; V: TRBV6-6; size: .; D: .
DNA: TGTGCCAGCAGCCCCCGGGGGGCAGGCTACGAGCAGTACTTC; CDR3: CASSPRGAGYEQYF; J: TRBJ2-7; V: TRBV7-9; size: .; D: .
DNA: TGTGCCAGCAGTACGGATGGGGGGACTAATGAAAAACTGTTTTTT; CDR3: CASSTDGGTNEKLFF; J: TRBJ1-4; V: TRBV7-9; size: .; D: .
DNA: TGTGCCAGCAACCTAGGGAGGGGCACTGAAGCTTTCTTT; CDR3: CASNLGRGTEAFF; J: TRBJ1-1; V: TRBV7-8; size: .; D: .
DNA: TGTGCCAGCAGTGAAAGGGAAGGGGGCCTCACGATACCTTTTTCAACTAATGAAAAACTGTTTTTT; CDR3: CASSEREGGLTIPFSTNEKLFF; J: TRBJ1-4; V: TRBV2; size: once; D: TRBD1
DNA: TGTGCCAGCTATGACAGGCTCAATCAGCCCCAGCATTTT; CDR3: CASYDRLNQPQHF; J: TRBJ1-5; V: TRBV7-9; size: .; D: .
DNA: TGTGCCAGCAGTTACGGAGCGGTAAACGGCAATGAGCAGTTCTTC; CDR3: CASSYGAVNGNEQFF; J: TRBJ2-1; V: TRBV6-6; size: few; D: .
DNA: TGTGCCAGCAGTTACCGGGAGGGGGGGGTATACGAGCAGTACTTC; CDR3: CASSYREGGVYEQYF; J: TRBJ2-7; V: TRBV6-6; size: few; D: TRBD2
DNA: TGCAGCGTTCGCGGGACTCCCTACGAGCAGTACTTC; CDR3: CSVRGTPYEQYF; J: TRBJ2-7; V: TRBV29-1; size: few; D: .
DNA: TGTGCCAGCAGCTTAGGGCTAGCGGGGGTCCAGACGCAGTATTTT; CDR3: CASSLGLAGVQTQYF; J: TRBJ2-3; V: TRBV11-2; size: .; D: TRBD2
DNA: TGTGCCAGCAGCAAAAAAGCCCGGGGTTTAGCGGGGGCCCTGTGGTACGGCACAGATACGCAGTATTTT; CDR3: CASSKKARGLAGALWYGTDTQYF; J: TRBJ2-3; V: TRBV21-1; size: once; D: .